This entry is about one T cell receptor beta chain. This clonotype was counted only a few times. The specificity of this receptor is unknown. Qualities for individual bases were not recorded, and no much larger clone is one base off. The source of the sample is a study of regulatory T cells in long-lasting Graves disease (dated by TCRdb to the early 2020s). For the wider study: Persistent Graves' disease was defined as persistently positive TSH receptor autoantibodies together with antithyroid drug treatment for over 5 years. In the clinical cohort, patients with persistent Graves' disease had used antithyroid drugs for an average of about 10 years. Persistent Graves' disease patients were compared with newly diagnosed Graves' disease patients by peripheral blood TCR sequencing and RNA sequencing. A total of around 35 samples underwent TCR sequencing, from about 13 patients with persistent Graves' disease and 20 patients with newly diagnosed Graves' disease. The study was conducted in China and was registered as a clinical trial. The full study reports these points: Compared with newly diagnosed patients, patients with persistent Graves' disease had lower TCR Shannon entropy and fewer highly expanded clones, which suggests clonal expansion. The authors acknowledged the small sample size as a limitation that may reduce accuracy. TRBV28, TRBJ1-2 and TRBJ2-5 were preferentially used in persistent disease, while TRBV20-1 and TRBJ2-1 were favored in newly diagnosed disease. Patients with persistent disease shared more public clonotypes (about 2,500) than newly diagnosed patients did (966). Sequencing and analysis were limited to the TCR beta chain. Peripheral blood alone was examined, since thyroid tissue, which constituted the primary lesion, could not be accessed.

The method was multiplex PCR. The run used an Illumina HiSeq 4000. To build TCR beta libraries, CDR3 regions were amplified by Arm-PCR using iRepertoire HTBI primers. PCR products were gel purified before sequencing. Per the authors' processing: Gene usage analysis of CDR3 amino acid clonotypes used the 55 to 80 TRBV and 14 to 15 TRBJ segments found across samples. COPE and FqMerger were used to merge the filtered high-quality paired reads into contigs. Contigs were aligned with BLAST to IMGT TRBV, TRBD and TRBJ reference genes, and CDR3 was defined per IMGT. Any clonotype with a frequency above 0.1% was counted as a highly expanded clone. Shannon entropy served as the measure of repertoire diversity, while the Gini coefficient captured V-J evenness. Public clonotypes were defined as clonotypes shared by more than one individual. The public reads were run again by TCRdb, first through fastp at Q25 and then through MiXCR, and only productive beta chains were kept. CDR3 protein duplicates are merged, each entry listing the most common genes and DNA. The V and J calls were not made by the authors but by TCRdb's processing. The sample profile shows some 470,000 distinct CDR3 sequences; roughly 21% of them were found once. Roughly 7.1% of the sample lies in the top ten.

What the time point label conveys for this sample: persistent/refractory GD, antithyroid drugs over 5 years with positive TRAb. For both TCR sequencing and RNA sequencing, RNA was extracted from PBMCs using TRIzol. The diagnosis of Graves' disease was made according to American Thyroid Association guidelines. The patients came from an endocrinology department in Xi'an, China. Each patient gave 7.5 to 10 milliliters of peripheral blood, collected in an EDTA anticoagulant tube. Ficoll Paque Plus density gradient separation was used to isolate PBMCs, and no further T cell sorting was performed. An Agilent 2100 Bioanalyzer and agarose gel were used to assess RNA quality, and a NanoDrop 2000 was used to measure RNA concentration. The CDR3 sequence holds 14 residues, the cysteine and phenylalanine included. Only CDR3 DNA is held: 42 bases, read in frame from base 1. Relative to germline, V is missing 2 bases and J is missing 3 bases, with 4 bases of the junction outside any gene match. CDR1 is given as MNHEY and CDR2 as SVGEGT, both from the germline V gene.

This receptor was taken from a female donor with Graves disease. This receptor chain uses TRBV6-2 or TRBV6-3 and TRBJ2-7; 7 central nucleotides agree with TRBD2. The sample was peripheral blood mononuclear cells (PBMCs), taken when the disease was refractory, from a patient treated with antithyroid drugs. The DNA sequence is TGTGCCAGCAGTTACCGACTAGCTGACTACGAGCAGTACTTC. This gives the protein CASSYRLADYEQYF.